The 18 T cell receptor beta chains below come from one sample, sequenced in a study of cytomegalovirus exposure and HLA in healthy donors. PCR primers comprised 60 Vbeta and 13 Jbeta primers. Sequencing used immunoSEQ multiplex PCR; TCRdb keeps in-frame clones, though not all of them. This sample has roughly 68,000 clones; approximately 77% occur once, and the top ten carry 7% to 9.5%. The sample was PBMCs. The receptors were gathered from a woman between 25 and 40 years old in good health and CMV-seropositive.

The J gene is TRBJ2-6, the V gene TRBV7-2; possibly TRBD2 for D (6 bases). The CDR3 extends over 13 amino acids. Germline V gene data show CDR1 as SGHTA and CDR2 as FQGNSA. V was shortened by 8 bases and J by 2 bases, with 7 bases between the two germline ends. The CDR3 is CASGEAGANVLTF. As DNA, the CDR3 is TGTGCCAGCGGGGAGGCTGGGGCCAACGTCCTGACTTTC.

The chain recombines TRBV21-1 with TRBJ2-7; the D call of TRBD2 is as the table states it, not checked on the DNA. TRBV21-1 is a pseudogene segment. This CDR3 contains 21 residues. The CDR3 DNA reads TGTGCCAGCAGCAAAAAAGTGTGGAGGGCTAGCGGGAGTTTACCGACCTACGAGCAGTACTTC. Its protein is CASSKKVWRASGSLPTYEQYF.

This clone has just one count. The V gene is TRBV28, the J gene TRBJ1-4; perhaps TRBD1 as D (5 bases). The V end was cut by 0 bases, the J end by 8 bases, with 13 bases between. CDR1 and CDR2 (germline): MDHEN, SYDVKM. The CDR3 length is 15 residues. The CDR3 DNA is TGTGCCAGCAGTTTATGGGGCAGGGAGGGAGAAAAACTGTTTTTT. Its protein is CASSLWGREGEKLFF. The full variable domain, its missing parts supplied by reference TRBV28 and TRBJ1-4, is DVKVTQSSRYLVKRTGEKVFLECVQDMDHENMFWYRQDPGLGLRLIYFSYDVKMKEKGDIPEGYSVSREKKERFSLILESASTNQTSMYLCASSLWGREGEKLFFGSGTQLSVL.

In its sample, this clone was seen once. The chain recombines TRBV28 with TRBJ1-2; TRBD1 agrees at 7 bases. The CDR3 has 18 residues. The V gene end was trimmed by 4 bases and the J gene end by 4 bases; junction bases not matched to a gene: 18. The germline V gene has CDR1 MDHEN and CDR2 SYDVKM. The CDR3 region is CASSSLRRGTRTGYGYTF. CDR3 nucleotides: TGTGCCAGCAGTTCTCTTCGCAGGGGGACGAGGACTGGCTATGGCTACACCTTC.

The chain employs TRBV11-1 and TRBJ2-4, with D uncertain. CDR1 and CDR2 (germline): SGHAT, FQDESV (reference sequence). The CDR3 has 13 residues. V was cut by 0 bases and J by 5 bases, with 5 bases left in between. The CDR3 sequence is CASSLAQENIQYF. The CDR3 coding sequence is TGTGCCAGCAGCTTAGCCCAGGAAAACATTCAGTACTTC.

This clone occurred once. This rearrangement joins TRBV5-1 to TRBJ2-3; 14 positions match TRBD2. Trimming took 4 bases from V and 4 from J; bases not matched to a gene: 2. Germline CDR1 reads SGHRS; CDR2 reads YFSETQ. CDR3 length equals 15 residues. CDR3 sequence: CASSLGLAGADTQYF. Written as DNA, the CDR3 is TGCGCCAGCAGCCTGGGACTAGCGGGAGCAGATACGCAGTATTTT.

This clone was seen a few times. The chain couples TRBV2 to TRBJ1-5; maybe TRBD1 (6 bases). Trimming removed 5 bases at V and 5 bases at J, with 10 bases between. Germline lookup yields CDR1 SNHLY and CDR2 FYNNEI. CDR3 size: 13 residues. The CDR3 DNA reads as TGTGCCAGCAGTCCTGAGGGGGATCAGCCCCAGCATTTT. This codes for CASSPEGDQPQHF.

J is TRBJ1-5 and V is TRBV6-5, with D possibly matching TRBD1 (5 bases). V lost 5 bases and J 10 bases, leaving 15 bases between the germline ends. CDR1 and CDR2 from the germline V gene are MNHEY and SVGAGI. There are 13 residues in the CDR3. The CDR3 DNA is TGTGCCAGCAGTGAAGCAGGGTCCGGACCCCAGCATTTT. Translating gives CASSEAGSGPQHF.

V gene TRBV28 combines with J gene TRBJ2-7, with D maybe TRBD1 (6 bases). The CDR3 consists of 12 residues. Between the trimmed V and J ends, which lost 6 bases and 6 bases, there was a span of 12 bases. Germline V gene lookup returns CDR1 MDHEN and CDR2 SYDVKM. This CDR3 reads CASSLYRAEQYF. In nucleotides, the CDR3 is TGTGCCAGCAGCCTCTACAGGGCCGAGCAGTACTTC.

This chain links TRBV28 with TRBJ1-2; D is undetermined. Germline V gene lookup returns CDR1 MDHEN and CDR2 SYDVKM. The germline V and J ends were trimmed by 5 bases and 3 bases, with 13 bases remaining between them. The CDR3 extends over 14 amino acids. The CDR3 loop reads CASSPPSFYYGYTF. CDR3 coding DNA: TGTGCCAGCAGTCCCCCCAGTTTCTACTATGGCTACACCTTC.

CDR3 bases: TGTGCCAGCAGGCATTTGGGCGGGGGACAGGCAGATACGCAGTATTTT. Translation: CASRHLGGGQADTQYF. This chain joins TRBV6-4 and TRBJ2-3, with D possibly matching TRBD1 (8 bases). Germline V gives CDR1 MRHNA, CDR2 SNTAGT. The CDR3 length is 16 residues. The germline V and J ends were trimmed by 6 bases and 4 bases, with 20 bases remaining between them.

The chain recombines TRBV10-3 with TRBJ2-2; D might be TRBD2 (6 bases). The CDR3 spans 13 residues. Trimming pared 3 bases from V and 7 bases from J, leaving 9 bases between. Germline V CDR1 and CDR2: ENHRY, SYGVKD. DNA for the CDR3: TGTGCCATCAGTGAACTAGCTAACGGGGAGCTGTTTTTT. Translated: CAISELANGELFF.

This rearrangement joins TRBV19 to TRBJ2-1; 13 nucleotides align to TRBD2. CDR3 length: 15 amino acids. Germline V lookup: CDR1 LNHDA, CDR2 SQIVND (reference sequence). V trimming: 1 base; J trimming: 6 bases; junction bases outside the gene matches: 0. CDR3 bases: TGTGCCAGTAGTATAGGGACTAGCGGGAGCAATGAGCAGTTCTTC. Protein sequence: CASSIGTSGSNEQFF.

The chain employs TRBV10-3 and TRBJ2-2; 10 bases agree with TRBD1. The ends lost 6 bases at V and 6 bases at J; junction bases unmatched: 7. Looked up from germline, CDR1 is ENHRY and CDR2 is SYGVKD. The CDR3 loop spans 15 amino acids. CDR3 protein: CAIRAGTGDAGELFF. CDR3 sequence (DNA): TGTGCCATCAGGGCCGGGACAGGGGACGCCGGGGAGCTGTTTTTT.

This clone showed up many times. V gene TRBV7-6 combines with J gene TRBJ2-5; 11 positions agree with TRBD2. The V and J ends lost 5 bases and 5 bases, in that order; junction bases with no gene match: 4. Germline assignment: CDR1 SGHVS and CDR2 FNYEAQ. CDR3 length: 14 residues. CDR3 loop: CASSVSGRGETQYF. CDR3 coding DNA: TGTGCCAGCAGCGTTAGCGGGAGGGGGGAGACCCAGTACTTC.

As DNA, the CDR3 is TGTGCCAGCAGCTTGACGGACAGTAGCAATCAGCCCCAGCATTTT. Translation gives CASSLTDSSNQPQHF. The chain carries TRBV7-8 and TRBJ1-5; D is perhaps TRBD1 (6 bases). Trimming took 3 bases from V and 0 from J, leaving 9 bases between them. Looked up from germline, CDR1 is SGHVS and CDR2 is FQNEAQ. The CDR3 is 15 residues long.

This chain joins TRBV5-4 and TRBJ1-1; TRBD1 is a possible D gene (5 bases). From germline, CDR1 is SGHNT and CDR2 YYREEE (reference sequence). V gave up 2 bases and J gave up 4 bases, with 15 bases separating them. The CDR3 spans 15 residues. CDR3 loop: CASSLVGARGTEAFF. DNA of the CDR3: TGTGCCAGCAGCTTAGTAGGGGCGCGCGGCACTGAAGCTTTCTTT.

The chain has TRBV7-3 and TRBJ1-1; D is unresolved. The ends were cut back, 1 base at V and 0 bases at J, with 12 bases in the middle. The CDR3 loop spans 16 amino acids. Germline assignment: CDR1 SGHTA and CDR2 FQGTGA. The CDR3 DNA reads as TGTGCCAGCAGCTTAAACCCGGCGGGTATGAACACTGAAGCTTTCTTT. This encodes CASSLNPAGMNTEAFF.